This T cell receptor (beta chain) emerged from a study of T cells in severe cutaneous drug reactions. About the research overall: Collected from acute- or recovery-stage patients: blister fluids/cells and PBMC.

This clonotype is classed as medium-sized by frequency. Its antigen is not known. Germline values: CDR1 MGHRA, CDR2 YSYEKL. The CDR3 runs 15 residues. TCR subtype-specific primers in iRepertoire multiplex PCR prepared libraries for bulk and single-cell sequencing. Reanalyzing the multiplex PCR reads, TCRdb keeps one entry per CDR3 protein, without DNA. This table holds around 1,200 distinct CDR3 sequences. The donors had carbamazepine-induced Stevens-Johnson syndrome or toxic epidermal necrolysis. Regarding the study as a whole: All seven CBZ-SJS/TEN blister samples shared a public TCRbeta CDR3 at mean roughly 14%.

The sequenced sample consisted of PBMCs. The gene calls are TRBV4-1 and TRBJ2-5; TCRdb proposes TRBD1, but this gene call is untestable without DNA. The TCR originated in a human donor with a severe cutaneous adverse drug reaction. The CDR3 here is CASSQDGAKQETQYF.